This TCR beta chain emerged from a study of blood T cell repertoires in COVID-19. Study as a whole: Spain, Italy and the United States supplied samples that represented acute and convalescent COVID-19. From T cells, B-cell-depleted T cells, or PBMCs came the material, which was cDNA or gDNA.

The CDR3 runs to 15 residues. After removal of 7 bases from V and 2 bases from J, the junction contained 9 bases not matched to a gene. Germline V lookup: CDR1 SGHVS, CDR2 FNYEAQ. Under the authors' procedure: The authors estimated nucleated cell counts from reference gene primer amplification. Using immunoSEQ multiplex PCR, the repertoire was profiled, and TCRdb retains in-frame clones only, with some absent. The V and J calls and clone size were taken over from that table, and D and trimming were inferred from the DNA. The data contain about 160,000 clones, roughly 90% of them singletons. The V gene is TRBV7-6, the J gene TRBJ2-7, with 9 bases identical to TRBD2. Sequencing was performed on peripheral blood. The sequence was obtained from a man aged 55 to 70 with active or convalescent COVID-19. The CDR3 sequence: CASKKTSGPPYEQYF. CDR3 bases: TGTGCCAGCAAGAAGACTAGCGGACCACCCTACGAGCAGTACTTC.